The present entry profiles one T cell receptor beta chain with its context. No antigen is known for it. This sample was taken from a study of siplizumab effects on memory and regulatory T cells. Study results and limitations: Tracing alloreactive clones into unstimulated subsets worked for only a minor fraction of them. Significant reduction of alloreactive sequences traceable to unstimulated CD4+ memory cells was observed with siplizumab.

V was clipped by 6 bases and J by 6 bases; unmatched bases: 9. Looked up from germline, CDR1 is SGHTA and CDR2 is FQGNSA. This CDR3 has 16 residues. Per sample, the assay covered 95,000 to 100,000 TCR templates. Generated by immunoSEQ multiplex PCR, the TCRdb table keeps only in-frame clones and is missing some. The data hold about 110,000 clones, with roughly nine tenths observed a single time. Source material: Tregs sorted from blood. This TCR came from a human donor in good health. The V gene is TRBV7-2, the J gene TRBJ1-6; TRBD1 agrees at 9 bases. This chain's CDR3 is CASRRTWDRANSPLHF. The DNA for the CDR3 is TGTGCCAGCAGGAGAACTTGGGACAGGGCTAATTCACCCCTCCACTTT. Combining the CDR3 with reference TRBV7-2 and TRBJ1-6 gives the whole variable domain GAGVSQSPSNKVTEKGKDVELRCDPISGHTALYWYRQSLGQGLEFLIYFQGNSAPDKSGLPSDRFSAERTGGSVSTLTIQRTQQEDSAVYLCASRRTWDRANSPLHFGNGTRLTVT.